The source of this T cell receptor beta chain is a study of blood T cell repertoires in COVID-19. About the research overall: Sample material is recorded as cDNA or gDNA derived from T cells, B-cell-depleted T cells, or PBMCs.

The table came from immunoSEQ multiplex PCR; TCRdb's copy has only in-frame clones and leaves some out. The sample consists of some 180,000 clones, about 86% of them appearing once. Living in about two dozen US areas, the participants were between roughly 18 and 90 years of age. This clone was detected only once. The V gene's germline CDR1 is SGHRS and CDR2 YFSETQ. The CDR3 is 16 amino acids. J was trimmed by 0 bases and V by 3 bases; bases with no gene match: 5. Material for sequencing was PBMCs or T cells enriched from blood (not recorded which). The chain recombines TRBV5-1 with TRBJ2-1; the match to TRBD1 covers 8 bases. This receptor was taken from a woman aged 40 to 50 in a cohort exposed to, infected with or recovered from COVID-19 (not recorded which). Here the CDR3 DNA reads TGCGCCAGCAGCTCTACAGGGGGAGTCTCCTACAATGAGCAGTTCTTC. This codes for CASSSTGGVSYNEQFF.